This T cell receptor beta chain was captured by sequencing in a study of shared clonotypes between healthy human individuals. Sequencing was performed with immunoSEQ multiplex PCR; in TCRdb, only in-frame clones are kept and a portion is missing. The sample holds 550,000 to 850,000 clones, around 77% seen once. This CDR3 comprises 16 residues. In germline, CDR1 is MGHRA, CDR2 YSYEKL. V shed 1 base, J shed 3 bases, and the junction held 6 bases outside the gene matches. The rearrangement links TRBV4-1 to TRBJ2-1; 7 nucleotides line up with TRBD1. Input material: memory CD4+ T cells sorted from blood. The subset is: CD45RA-negative fraction. This TCR was recovered from a woman under 40 in good health. The CDR3 DNA is TGCGCCAGCAGCCAAGGAGGACAGGCTGGCTACAATGAGCAGTTCTTC. Protein product: CASSQGGQAGYNEQFF.